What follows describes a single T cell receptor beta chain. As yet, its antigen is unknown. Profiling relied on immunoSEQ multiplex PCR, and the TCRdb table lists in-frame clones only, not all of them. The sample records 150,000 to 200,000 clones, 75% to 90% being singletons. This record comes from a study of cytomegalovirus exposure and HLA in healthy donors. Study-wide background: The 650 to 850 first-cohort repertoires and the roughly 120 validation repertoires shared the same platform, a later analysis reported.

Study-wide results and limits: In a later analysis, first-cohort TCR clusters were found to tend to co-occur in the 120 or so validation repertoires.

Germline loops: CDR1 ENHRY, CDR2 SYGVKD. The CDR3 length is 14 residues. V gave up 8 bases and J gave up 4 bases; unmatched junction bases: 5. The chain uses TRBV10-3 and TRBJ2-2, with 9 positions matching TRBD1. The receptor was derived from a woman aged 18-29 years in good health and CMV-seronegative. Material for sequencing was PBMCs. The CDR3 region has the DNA TGTGCCATCGGGGGGACAGGGCCCACCGGGGAGCTGTTTTTT. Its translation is CAIGGTGPTGELFF.